What follows are 23 T cell receptor beta chains derived from one specimen sequenced in a study of human T cells and chemical hapten exposure (dated by TCRdb to 2020 to 2023). The receptor library was made with RACE. Sequencing used a NextSeq 500. TCRdb reanalyzed the raw reads on its own, using fastp at Q25 for trimming and MiXCR for clone calling, and kept in-frame beta chains. A single entry per CDR3 protein holds the most common genes and DNA from its merged rows. Across this sample there are about 360,000 distinct CDR3 sequences, with more than 4.5% seen only once. The ten biggest clones cover 2% to 2.5% of the sample. Sample time point, as interpreted from the label and publication: patch test 1, 2 weeks after DPC sensitization. In light of the paper, this sample's treatment or condition label describes: therapeutic diphenylcyclopropenone sensitization with weekly scalp DPC. Source: whole blood, taken in connection with sensitization to the hapten diphenylcyclopropenone (DPC). The source is a woman aged 45-65 years with alopecia areata. Some clones in this sample may be carry-over from other donors' samples.

In its sample, this clonotype was seen a few times. V and J are TRBV7-6 and TRBJ2-3; D remains unclear. Germline V CDR1 and CDR2: SGHVS, FNYEAQ. The V and J ends lost 1 base and 3 bases respectively, with 11 bases between them. The CDR3 covers 15 residues. This CDR3 reads CASSLEATPTDTQYF. The CDR3 nucleotides read TGTGCCAGCAGCTTAGAGGCGACACCGACAGATACGCAGTATTTT.

This clonotype was observed a few times. This sequence joins TRBV20-1 and TRBJ1-5; TRBD1 is a possible D gene (5 bases). The V end lost 5 bases, the J end lost 4 bases, and 9 bases lay between the germline ends. CDR1 and CDR2 (germline): DFQATT, SNEGSKA (reference sequence). This CDR3 comprises 12 residues. CDR3 bases: TGCAGTGCTGGGGACCTGAATCAGCCCCAGCATTTT. This gives the protein CSAGDLNQPQHF.

The genes are TRBV2 and TRBJ2-5; 9 positions match TRBD2. V lost 10 bases and J lost 5; bases outside the gene matches: 5. The CDR3 is made up of 12 amino acids. Per germline, CDR1 SNHLY and CDR2 FYNNEI. The CDR3 reads CAIPGLAETQYF. In DNA, the CDR3 is TGTGCCATCCCGGGACTAGCTGAGACCCAGTACTTC.

This clonotype has a count of ten or more. The rearrangement links TRBV10-3 to TRBJ1-6; 9 nucleotides line up with TRBD1. Germline CDR1 and CDR2: ENHRY and SYGVKD. This CDR3 comprises 16 residues. V was clipped by 2 bases and J by 8 bases; unmatched bases: 7. The DNA of the CDR3 is TGTGCCATCAGTGAGCCGGGACAGGGACGGGATTCACCCCTCCACTTT. Protein product: CAISEPGQGRDSPLHF.

In nucleotides, the CDR3 is TGTGCCAGCGGCCGCTTCCACGAGCAGTACTTC. It specifies CASGRFHEQYF. This chain uses TRBV6-2 or TRBV6-3 with TRBJ2-7; D is undetermined. V was clipped by 8 bases and J by 5 bases, with 10 bases between them. Germline V gene lookup returns CDR1 MNHEY and CDR2 SVGEGT. The CDR3 has 11 amino acids.

This clonotype appeared many times. CDR3 in DNA: TGTGCCAGCAGCCAAGACCCTGGGGACAATCAGCCCCAGCATTTT. It translates to CASSQDPGDNQPQHF. The chain carries TRBV3-1 and TRBJ1-5; D is ambiguous. The germline CDR1 and CDR2 sequences are LGHDT and YNNKEL (reference sequence). Between the trimmed V and J ends, which lost 0 bases and 3 bases, there was a span of 9 bases. The CDR3 runs to 15 residues.

This clonotype occurred a few times. The chain is built from TRBV30 and TRBJ1-1; D ambiguous. Between the trimmed V and J ends, which lost 4 bases and 5 bases, there was a span of 17 bases. This CDR3 has 14 amino acids. Germline CDR1 and CDR2: GTSNPN and SVGIG (reference sequence). CDR3 residues: CAWMRRAEATEAFF. The DNA for the CDR3 is TGTGCCTGGATGAGGAGGGCAGAGGCGACTGAAGCTTTCTTT.

The sample holds a few counts of this clonotype. The chain has TRBV20-1 and TRBJ2-3; TRBD1 agrees at 9 bases. Germline CDR1 and CDR2: DFQATT and SNEGSKA (reference sequence). This CDR3 comprises 16 residues. Losses at the gene ends were 1 base for V and 3 bases for J; bases not matched to a gene: 8. Written as DNA, the CDR3 is TGCAGTGCTAGAGTGGACAGGGGCACCTTGACAGATACGCAGTATTTT. Protein product: CSARVDRGTLTDTQYF.

This clonotype was counted many times. The rearrangement uses TRBV10-3 and TRBJ2-4, with 8 bases fitting TRBD1. V trimming: 6 bases; J trimming: 0 bases; junction bases outside the gene matches: 7. This CDR3 has 16 residues. CDR1 and CDR2 from the germline V gene are ENHRY and SYGVKD. CDR3 sequence (DNA): TGTGCCATCAGCCAAGGACAGGGTCTAGCCAAAAACATTCAGTACTTC. Its protein product is CAISQGQGLAKNIQYF.

This clonotype was found a few times. This rearrangement joins TRBV2 to TRBJ1-6; D gene ambiguous. Between the trimmed V and J ends, which lost 9 bases and 5 bases, there was a span of 17 bases. This CDR3 is 15 amino acids long. Germline loops: CDR1 SNHLY, CDR2 FYNNEI. The CDR3 DNA follows: TGTGCCAGTATCTTTAGGACTAGGGATAATTCACCCCTCCACTTT. This codes for CASIFRTRDNSPLHF.

This clonotype was found many times. This chain uses TRBV6-1 with TRBJ1-5; D call uncertain. Germline assignment: CDR1 MNHNS and CDR2 SASEGT. V was trimmed by 11 bases and J by 4 bases, leaving 18 bases between them. The CDR3 totals 14 residues. CDR3 DNA: TGTGCCGCCAGCAGAGGGTCAGAGAATCAGCCCCAGCATTTT. Protein sequence: CAASRGSENQPQHF.

This clonotype was counted ten times or more. This chain connects TRBV3-1 to TRBJ1-3; D is undetermined. The ends were cut back, 1 base at V and 4 bases at J, with 2 bases in the middle. The germline V gene has CDR1 LGHDT and CDR2 YNNKEL (reference sequence). This CDR3 is built from 12 residues. CDR3 protein: CASSQGGNTIYF. CDR3 DNA sequence: TGTGCCAGCAGCCAAGGGGGAAACACCATATATTTT.

This clonotype was found many times. The chain links TRBV7-9 to TRBJ2-1; 10 positions agree with TRBD2. Germline V gene sequence: CDR1 SEHNR, CDR2 FQNEAQ (reference sequence). The CDR3 extends over 14 amino acids. CDR3 sequence reads: CATQREGRANEQFF. CDR3 DNA sequence: TGTGCTACCCAGCGGGAGGGCCGAGCGAATGAGCAGTTCTTC. Full variable domain (outside the CDR3, taken from reference TRBV7-9 and TRBJ2-1): DTGVSQNPRHKITKRGQNVTFRCDPISEHNRLYWYRQTLGQGPEFLTYFQNEAQLEKSRLLSDRFSAERPKGSFSTLEIQRTEQGDSAMYLCATQREGRANEQFFGPGTRLTVL.

V usage is TRBV27 and J usage is TRBJ1-1; weak D call: TRBD1 (5 bases). Trimming left V 0 bases short and J 8 bases short, with 10 bases between. Germline loops: CDR1 MNHEY, CDR2 SMNVEV (reference sequence). The CDR3 contains 13 residues. Written as DNA, the CDR3 is TGTGCCAGCAGTTTATCAGTCGGGACGGAAGCTTTCTTT. It specifies CASSLSVGTEAFF.

This clonotype has only a few counts. This sequence joins TRBV27 and TRBJ2-5; 9 nucleotides line up with TRBD2. Germline V CDR1 and CDR2: MNHEY, SMNVEV (reference sequence). V was pared by 5 bases and J by 2 bases, with 12 bases of the junction left unmatched. The CDR3 is 17 amino acids. The CDR3 DNA sequence: TGTGCCAGCAGTCCCCGGGTAGCGGGGGTACATCAAGAGACCCAGTACTTC. It codes for CASSPRVAGVHQETQYF.

At least ten counts were recorded for this clonotype. This chain uses TRBV4-1 with TRBJ1-1; no clear D gene. V lost 0 bases, J lost 0 bases, and 8 bases lay in between. CDR1 and CDR2 (germline): MGHRA, YSYEKL. CDR3 size: 15 residues. The CDR3 bases are TGCGCCAGCAGCCAAGAAGGTACCTTGAACACTGAAGCTTTCTTT. Protein product: CASSQEGTLNTEAFF.

In its sample, this clonotype was seen many times. The chain links TRBV25-1 to TRBJ2-3, with 10 nucleotides matching TRBD2. The CDR3 has 16 amino acids. V trimming: 1 base; J trimming: 6 bases; junction bases outside the gene matches: 7. Germline V gene sequence: CDR1 MGHDK, CDR2 SYGVNS. CDR3 protein: CASSESSGRAADTQYF. CDR3 nucleotide sequence: TGTGCCAGCAGTGAATCGAGCGGGAGGGCCGCGGATACGCAGTATTTT.

V and J are TRBV6-1 and TRBJ1-2, with D possibly matching TRBD1 (5 bases). This CDR3 is built from 14 residues. V was clipped by 1 base and J by 4 bases, with 10 bases between them. Germline V gene data show CDR1 as MNHNS and CDR2 as SASEGT. CDR3 DNA: TGTGCCAGCAGTGAAGGAAGGGGATCCTATGGCTACACCTTC. Residues: CASSEGRGSYGYTF.

This clonotype was counted many times. This chain uses TRBV13 with TRBJ1-6; 7 bases line up with TRBD1. There are 13 residues in the CDR3. CDR1 and CDR2 from the germline V gene are PRHDT and FYEKMQ (reference sequence). Unmatched junction bases numbered 3, after V lost 5 bases and J lost 8 bases. CDR3 loop: CASSLDRDSPLHF. CDR3 bases: TGTGCCAGCAGCCTTGACAGGGATTCACCCCTCCACTTT. Variable domain in full (rest from reference TRBV13 and TRBJ1-6): AAGVIQSPRHLIKEKRETATLKCYPIPRHDTVYWYQQGPGQDPQFLISFYEKMQSDKGSIPDRFSAQQFSDYHSELNMSSLELGDSALYFCASSLDRDSPLHFGNGTRLTVT.

This clonotype was counted between two and nine times. The chain joins TRBV11-2 to TRBJ2-5; TRBD1 is a possible D gene (5 bases). The germline gives CDR1 SGHAT, CDR2 FQNNGV. V lost 2 bases to trimming and J lost 3 bases, with 13 bases between them. CDR3 length equals 15 residues. CDR3 sequence (DNA): TGTGCCAGCAGCTTATTTAGGGGTTTGGAAGAGACCCAGTACTTC. Translated, it gives CASSLFRGLEETQYF.

This clonotype was found many times. This chain connects TRBV3-1 to TRBJ2-3, with D perhaps TRBD1 (5 bases). The CDR3 length is 15 residues. V lost 0 bases, J lost 1 base, and 8 bases lay in between. Per the germline V gene, CDR1 is LGHDT and CDR2 is YNNKEL (reference sequence). The CDR3 protein is CASSQDLGRTDTQYF. The CDR3 coding sequence is TGTGCCAGCAGCCAAGATCTGGGGCGCACAGATACGCAGTATTTT.

This clonotype was recorded many times. The rearrangement uses TRBV18 and TRBJ2-2; TRBD2 aligns across 14 bases. V shed 2 bases, J shed 4 bases, and the junction held 3 bases outside the gene matches. CDR1 and CDR2 from the germline V gene are KGHSH and LQKENI. The CDR3 has 17 residues. In DNA form, the CDR3 reads TGTGCCAGCTCACCAGGACTAGCGGGAGGTCTCACCGGGGAGCTGTTTTTT. Translated: CASSPGLAGGLTGELFF.

This chain uses TRBV6-6 with TRBJ1-5; 9 bases are shared with TRBD1. V gave up 5 bases and J gave up 5 bases; unmatched junction bases: 10. This CDR3 has 16 residues. The germline V gene encodes CDR1 MNHNY and CDR2 SVGAGI (reference sequence). The CDR3 sequence: CASSAVGQGYDQPQHF. CDR3 nucleotides: TGTGCCAGCAGTGCAGTAGGACAGGGGTACGATCAGCCCCAGCATTTT.